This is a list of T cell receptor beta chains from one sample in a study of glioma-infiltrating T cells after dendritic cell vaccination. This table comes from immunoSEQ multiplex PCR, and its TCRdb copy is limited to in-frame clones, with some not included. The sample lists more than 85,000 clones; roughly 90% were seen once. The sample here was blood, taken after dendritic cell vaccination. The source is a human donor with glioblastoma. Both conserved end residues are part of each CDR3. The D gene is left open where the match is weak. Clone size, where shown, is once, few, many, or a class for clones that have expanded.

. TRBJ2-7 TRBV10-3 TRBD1 CAISEGTGPMSEQYF TGTGCCATCAGTGAGGGGACAGGTCCTATGTCCGAGCAGTACTTC
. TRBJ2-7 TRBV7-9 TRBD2 CASSLDSGSRDEQYF TGTGCCAGCAGCCTTGATAGCGGGAGTCGGGACGAGCAGTACTTC
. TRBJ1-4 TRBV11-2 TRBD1 CASSFGTGSGEKLFF TGTGCCAGCAGCTTTGGGACAGGGTCCGGTGAAAAACTGTTTTTT
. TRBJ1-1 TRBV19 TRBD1 CASSILGQLNTEAFF TGTGCCAGTAGTATTCTGGGACAGTTGAACACTGAAGCTTTCTTT
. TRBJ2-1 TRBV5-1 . CATGPMISGRNNEQFF TGCGCCACTGGCCCAATGATTAGCGGCAGGAACAATGAGCAGTTCTTC
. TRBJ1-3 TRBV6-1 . CASYSGNTIYF TGTGCCAGTTACTCTGGAAACACCATATATTTT
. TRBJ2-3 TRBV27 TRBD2 CASSLKGGPGLAGMLSTDTQYF TGTGCCAGCAGTTTAAAGGGGGGGCCTGGACTAGCGGGGATGCTTAGCACAGATACGCAGTATTTT
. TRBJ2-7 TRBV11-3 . CASSLEGQGSYEQYF TGTGCCAGCAGCTTAGAAGGCCAGGGTTCCTACGAGCAGTACTTC
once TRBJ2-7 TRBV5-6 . CASSLSIYEQYF TGTGCCAGCAGCCTGTCTATCTACGAGCAGTACTTC
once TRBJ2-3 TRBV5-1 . CASSKGQTSTDTQYF TGCGCCAGCAGCAAAGGACAGACTAGCACAGATACGCAGTATTTT
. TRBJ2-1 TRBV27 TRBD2 CASSLRPSLAGGSYNEQFF TGTGCCAGCAGTTTACGACCCTCTCTGGCGGGAGGATCATACAATGAGCAGTTCTTC
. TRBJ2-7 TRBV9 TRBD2 CASSVSSGGSYEQYF TGTGCCAGCAGCGTATCTAGCGGGGGGTCTTACGAGCAGTACTTC
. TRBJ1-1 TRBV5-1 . CASSRSGVTEAFF TGCGCCAGCAGCCGTTCAGGGGTCACTGAAGCTTTCTTT
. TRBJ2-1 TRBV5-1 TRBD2 CASSSGGGSYNEQFF TGCGCCAGCAGCTCCGGGGGGGGATCCTACAATGAGCAGTTCTTC
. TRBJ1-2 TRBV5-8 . CASSLTSNYGYTF TGTGCCAGCAGCCTGACAAGTAACTATGGCTACACCTTC
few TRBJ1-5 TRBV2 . CASSDVDRNQPQHF TGTGCCAGCAGTGACGTGGACAGAAATCAGCCCCAGCATTTT
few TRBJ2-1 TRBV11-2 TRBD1 CASSLQGRTYNEQFF TGTGCCAGCAGCCTACAGGGGCGAACCTACAATGAGCAGTTCTTC
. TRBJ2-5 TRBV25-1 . CASSGTGTSYQETQYF TGTGCCAGCAGTGGGACCGGGACATCATACCAAGAGACCCAGTACTTC
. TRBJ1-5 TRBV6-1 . CASTRTLDQPQHF TGTGCCAGCACTCGGACTCTAGATCAGCCCCAGCATTTT
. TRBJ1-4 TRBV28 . CASRWGATNEKLFF TGTGCCAGCAGGTGGGGGGCAACTAATGAAAAACTGTTTTTT
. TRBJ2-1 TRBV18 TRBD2 CASSTGPSGTLSWQFF TGTGCCAGCTCAACGGGACCCAGCGGGACCCTGAGTTGGCAGTTCTTC
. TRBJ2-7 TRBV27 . CASSYPGERVSYEQYF TGTGCCAGCAGTTACCCGGGGGAGCGCGTTTCCTACGAGCAGTACTTC
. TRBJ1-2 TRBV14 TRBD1 CASSQAGTGASGYTF TGTGCCAGCAGCCAAGCCGGGACAGGGGCCTCTGGCTACACCTTC